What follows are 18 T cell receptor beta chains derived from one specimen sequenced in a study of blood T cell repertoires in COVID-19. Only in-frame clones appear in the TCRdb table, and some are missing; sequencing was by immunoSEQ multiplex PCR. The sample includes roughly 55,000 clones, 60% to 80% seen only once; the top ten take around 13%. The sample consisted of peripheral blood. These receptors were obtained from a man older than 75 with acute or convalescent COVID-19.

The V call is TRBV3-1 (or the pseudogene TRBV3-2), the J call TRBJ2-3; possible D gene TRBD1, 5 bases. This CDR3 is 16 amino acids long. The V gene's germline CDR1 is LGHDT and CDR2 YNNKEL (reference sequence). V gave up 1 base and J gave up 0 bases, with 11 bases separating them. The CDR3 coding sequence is TGTGCCAGCAGCCAAGGAACCAGGGCTAGCACAGATACGCAGTATTTT. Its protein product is CASSQGTRASTDTQYF.

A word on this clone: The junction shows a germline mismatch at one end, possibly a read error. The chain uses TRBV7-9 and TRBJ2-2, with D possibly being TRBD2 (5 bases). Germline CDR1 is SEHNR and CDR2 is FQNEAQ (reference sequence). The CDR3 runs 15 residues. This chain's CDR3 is CASSLAPDTTGELFF. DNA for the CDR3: TGTGCCAGCAGCCTAGCTCCCGACACCACCGGGGAGCTGTTTTTT.

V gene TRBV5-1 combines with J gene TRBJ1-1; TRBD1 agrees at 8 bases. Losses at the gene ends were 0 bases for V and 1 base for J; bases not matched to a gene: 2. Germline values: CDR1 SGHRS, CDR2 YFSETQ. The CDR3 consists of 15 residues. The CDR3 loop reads CASSLDTGGNTEAFF. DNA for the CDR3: TGCGCCAGCAGCTTGGATACAGGGGGGAACACTGAAGCTTTCTTT. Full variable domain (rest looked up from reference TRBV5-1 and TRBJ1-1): KAGVTQTPRYLIKTRGQQVTLSCSPISGHRSVSWYQQTPGQGLQFLFEYFSETQRNKGNFPGRFSGRQFSNSRSEMNVSTLELGDSALYLCASSLDTGGNTEAFFGQGTRLTVV.

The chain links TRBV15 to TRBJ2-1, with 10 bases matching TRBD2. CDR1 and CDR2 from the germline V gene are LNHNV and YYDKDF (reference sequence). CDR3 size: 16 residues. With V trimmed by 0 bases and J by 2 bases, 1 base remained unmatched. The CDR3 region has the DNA TGTGCCACCAGCAGAGAAACTAGCGGGGCCTACAATGAGCAGTTCTTC. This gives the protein CATSRETSGAYNEQFF.

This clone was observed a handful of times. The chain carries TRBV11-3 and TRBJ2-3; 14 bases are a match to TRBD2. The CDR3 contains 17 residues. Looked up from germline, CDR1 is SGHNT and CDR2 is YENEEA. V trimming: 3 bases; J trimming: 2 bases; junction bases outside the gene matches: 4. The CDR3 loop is CASSFGTSGGPTDTQYF. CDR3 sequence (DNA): TGTGCCAGCAGCTTTGGGACTAGCGGGGGCCCCACAGATACGCAGTATTTT.

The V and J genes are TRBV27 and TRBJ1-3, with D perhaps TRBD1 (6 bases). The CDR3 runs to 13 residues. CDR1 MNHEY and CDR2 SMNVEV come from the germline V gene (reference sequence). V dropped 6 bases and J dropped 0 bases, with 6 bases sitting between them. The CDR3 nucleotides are TGTGCCAGCAGACAGGGCTCTGGAAACACCATATATTTT. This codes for CASRQGSGNTIYF.

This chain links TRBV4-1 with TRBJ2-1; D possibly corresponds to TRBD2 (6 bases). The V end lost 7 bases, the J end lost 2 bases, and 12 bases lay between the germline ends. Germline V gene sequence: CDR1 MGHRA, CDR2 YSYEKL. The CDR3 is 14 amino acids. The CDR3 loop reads CASNPSETYNEQFF. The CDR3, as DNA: TGCGCCAGCAATCCTAGCGAAACCTACAATGAGCAGTTCTTC.

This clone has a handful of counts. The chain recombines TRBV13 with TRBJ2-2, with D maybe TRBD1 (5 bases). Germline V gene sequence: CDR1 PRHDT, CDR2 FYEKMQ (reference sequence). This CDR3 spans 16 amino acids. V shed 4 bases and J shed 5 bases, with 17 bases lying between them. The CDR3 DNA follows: TGTGCCAGCAGCTCCAGACAGACCATACGGACCGGGGAGCTGTTTTTT. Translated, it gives CASSSRQTIRTGELFF.

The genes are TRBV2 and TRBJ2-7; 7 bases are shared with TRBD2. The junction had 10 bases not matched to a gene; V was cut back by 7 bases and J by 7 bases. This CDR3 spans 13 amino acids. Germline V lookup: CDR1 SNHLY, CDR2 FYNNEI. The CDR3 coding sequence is TGTGCCAGCATGGGGGTCCAGGGAGGGGAGCAGTACTTC. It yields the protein CASMGVQGGEQYF.

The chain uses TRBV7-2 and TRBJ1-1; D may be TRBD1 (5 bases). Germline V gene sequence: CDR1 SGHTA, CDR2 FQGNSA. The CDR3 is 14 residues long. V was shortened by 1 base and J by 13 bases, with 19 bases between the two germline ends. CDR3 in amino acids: CASSLEAPLRGGFF. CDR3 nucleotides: TGTGCCAGCAGCTTAGAGGCCCCCCTTCGCGGGGGTTTCTTT.

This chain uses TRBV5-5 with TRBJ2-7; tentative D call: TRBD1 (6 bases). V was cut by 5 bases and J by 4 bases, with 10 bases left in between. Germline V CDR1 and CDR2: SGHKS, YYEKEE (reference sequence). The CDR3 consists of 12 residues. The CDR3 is CASSRDIYEQYF. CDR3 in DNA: TGTGCCAGCAGTCGGGACATTTACGAGCAGTACTTC.

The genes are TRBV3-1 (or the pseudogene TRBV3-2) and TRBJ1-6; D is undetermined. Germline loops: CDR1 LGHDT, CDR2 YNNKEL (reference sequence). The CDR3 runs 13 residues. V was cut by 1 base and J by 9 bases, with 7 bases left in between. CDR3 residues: CASSQGQRSPLHF. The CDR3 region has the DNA TGTGCCAGCAGCCAAGGTCAGCGTTCACCCCTCCACTTT.

The chain's CDR3 is CASSEAGDRSGYTF. Written as DNA, the CDR3 is TGTGCCAGCAGTGAGGCCGGCGACAGGAGCGGCTACACCTTC. J is TRBJ1-2 and V is TRBV2; the D gene is possibly TRBD1 (6 bases). Germline lookup yields CDR1 SNHLY and CDR2 FYNNEI. The CDR3 extends over 14 amino acids. The ends were cut back, 3 bases at V and 8 bases at J, with 16 bases in the middle.

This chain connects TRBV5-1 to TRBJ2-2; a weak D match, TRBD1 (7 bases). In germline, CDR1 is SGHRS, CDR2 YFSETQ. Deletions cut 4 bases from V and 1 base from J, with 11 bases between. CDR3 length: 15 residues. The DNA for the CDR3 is TGCGCCAGCAGCCAGCAGGGGGGGAACACCGGGGAGCTGTTTTTT. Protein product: CASSQQGGNTGELFF. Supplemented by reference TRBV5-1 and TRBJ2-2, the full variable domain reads KAGVTQTPRYLIKTRGQQVTLSCSPISGHRSVSWYQQTPGQGLQFLFEYFSETQRNKGNFPGRFSGRQFSNSRSEMNVSTLELGDSALYLCASSQQGGNTGELFFGEGSRLTVL.

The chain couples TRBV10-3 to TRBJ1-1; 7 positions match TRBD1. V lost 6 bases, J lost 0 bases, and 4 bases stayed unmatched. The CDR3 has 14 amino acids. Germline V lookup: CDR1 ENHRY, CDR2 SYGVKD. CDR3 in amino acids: CAIRGTAMNTEAFF. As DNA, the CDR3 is TGTGCCATCAGGGGGACAGCTATGAACACTGAAGCTTTCTTT.

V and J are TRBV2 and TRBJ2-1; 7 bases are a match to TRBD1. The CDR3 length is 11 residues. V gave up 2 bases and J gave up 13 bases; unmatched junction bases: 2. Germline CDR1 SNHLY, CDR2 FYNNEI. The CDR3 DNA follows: TGTGCCAGCAGTGAAAGAGGGGGCCAGTTCTTC. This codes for CASSERGGQFF.

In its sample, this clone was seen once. The CDR3 DNA reads TGTGCCAGCAGGAAGGACGGTGGGGGGACTGAAGCTTTCTTT. Translated, it gives CASRKDGGGTEAFF. The V and J genes are TRBV2 and TRBJ1-1; perhaps TRBD1 as D (5 bases). CDR1 is SNHLY, CDR2 FYNNEI, per germline. The CDR3 is made up of 14 amino acids. V was clipped by 6 bases and J by 5 bases, with 16 bases between them.

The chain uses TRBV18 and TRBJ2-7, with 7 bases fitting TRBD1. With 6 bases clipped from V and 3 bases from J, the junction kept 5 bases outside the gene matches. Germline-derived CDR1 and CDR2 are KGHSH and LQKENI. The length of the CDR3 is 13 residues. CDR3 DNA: TGTGCCAGCTCCCCGGGACAGATCTACGAGCAGTACTTC. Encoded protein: CASSPGQIYEQYF.